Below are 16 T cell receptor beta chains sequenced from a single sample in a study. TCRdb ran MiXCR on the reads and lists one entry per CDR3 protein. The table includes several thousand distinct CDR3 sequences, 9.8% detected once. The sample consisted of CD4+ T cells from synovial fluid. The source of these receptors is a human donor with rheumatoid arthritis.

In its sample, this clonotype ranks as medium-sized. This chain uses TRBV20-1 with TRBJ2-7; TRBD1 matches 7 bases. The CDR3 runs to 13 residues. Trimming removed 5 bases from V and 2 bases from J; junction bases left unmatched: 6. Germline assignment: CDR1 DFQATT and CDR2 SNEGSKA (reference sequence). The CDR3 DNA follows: TGCAGTGCTGACAAGGGACAGCCCTACGAGCAGTACTTC. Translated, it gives CSADKGQPYEQYF.

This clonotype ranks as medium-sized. This chain's CDR3 is CASRVTGQGFYEQYF. Written as DNA, the CDR3 is TGTGCCAGCAGGGTTACGGGACAGGGGTTCTACGAGCAGTACTTC. The chain couples TRBV7-3 to TRBJ2-7; TRBD1 aligns across 10 bases. This CDR3 comprises 15 residues. Looked up from germline, CDR1 is SGHTA and CDR2 is FQGTGA. J gave up 3 bases and V 6 bases, and 8 bases lay outside the gene matches. The variable domain in full, with the rest retrieved from reference TRBV7-3 and TRBJ2-7, is GAGVSQTPSNKVTEKGKYVELRCDPISGHTALYWYRQSLGQGPEFLIYFQGTGAADDSGLPNDRFFAVRPEGSVSTLKIQRTERGDSAVYLCASRVTGQGFYEQYFGPGTRLTVT.

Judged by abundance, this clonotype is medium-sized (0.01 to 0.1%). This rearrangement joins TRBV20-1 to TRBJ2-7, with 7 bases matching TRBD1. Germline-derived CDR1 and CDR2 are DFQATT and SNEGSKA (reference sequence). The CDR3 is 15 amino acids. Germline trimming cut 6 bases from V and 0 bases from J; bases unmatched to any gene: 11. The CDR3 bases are TGCAGTGCACGGCCCTTTGGACAGGCCTCCTACGAGCAGTACTTC. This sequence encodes CSARPFGQASYEQYF.

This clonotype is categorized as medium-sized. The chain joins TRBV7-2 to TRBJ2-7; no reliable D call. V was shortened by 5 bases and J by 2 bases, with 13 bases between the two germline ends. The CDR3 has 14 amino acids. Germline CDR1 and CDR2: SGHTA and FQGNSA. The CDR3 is CASSPRRTPYEQYF. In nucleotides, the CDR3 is TGTGCCAGCAGCCCCAGACGGACCCCCTACGAGCAGTACTTC.

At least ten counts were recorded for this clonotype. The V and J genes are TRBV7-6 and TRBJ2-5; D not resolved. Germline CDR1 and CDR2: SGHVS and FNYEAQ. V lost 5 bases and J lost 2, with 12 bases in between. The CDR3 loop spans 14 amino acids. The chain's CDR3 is CASSPSPVQETQYF. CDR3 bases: TGTGCCAGCAGCCCCTCACCGGTACAAGAGACCCAGTACTTC.

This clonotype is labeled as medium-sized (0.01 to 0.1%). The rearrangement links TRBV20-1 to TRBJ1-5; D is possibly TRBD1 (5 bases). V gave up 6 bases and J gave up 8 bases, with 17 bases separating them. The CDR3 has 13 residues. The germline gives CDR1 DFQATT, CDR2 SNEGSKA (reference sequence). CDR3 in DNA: TGCAGTGCCTGGGGCTATCTAGGCAAGCCCCAGCATTTT. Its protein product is CSAWGYLGKPQHF.

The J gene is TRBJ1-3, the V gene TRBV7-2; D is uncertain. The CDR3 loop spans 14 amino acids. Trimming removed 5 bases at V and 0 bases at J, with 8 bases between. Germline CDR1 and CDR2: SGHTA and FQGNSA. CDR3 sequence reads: CASSPGGSGNTIYF. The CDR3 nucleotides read TGTGCCAGCAGCCCGGGTGGCTCTGGAAACACCATATATTTT. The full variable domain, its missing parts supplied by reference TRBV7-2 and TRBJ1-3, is GAGVSQSPSNKVTEKGKDVELRCDPISGHTALYWYRQSLGQGLEFLIYFQGNSAPDKSGLPSDRFSAERTGGSVSTLTIQRTQQEDSAVYLCASSPGGSGNTIYFGEGSWLTVV.

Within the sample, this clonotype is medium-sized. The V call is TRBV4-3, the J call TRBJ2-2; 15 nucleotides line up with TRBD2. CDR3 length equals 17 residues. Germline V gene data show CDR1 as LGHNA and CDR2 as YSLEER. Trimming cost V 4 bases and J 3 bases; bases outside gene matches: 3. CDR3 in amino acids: CASSPGLAGGHTGELFF. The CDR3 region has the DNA TGCGCCAGCAGCCCCGGACTAGCGGGAGGGCACACCGGGGAGCTGTTTTTT.

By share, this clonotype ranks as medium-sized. CDR3 DNA: TGTGCCAGCAGCTTAGCGGGTCCAGGGGCTTTCTACAATGAGCAGTTCTTC. This gives the protein CASSLAGPGAFYNEQFF. The J gene is TRBJ2-1, the V gene TRBV7-2; D is perhaps TRBD1 (6 bases). The V and J ends lost 0 bases and 3 bases respectively, with 15 bases between them. The CDR3 consists of 17 residues. The germline V gene encodes CDR1 SGHTA and CDR2 FQGNSA.

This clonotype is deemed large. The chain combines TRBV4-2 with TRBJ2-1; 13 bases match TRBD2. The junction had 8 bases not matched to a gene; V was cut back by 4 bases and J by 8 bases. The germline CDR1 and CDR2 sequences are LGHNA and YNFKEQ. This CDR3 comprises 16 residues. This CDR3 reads CASSPGTSGKLDEQFF. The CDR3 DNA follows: TGTGCCAGCAGCCCCGGGACTAGCGGGAAGCTGGATGAGCAGTTCTTC.

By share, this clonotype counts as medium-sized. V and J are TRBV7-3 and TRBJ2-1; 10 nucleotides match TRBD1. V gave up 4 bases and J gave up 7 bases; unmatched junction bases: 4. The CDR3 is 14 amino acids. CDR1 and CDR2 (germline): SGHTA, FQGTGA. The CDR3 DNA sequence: TGTGCCAGCAGCTCGACAGGGGGCGGAAATGAGCAGTTCTTC. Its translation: CASSSTGGGNEQFF.

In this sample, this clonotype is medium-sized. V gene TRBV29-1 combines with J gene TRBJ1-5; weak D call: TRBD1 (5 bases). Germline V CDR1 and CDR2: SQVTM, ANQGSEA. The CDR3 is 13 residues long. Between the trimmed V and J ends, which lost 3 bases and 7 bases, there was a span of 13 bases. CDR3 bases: TGCAGCGTTGAGTCAGGGATAGGCCAGCCCCAGCATTTT. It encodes CSVESGIGQPQHF.

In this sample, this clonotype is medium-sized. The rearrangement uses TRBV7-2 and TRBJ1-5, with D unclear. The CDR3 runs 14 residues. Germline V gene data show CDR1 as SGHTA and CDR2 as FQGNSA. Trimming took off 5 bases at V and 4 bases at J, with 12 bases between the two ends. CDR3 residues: CASSPSPANQPQHF. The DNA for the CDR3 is TGTGCCAGCAGCCCCAGCCCTGCGAATCAGCCCCAGCATTTT.

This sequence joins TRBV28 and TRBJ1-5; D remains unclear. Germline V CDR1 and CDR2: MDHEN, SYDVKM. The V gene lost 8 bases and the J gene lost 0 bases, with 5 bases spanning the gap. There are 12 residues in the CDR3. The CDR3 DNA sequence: TGTGCCAGCGTCGATAGCAATCAGCCCCAGCATTTT. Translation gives CASVDSNQPQHF.

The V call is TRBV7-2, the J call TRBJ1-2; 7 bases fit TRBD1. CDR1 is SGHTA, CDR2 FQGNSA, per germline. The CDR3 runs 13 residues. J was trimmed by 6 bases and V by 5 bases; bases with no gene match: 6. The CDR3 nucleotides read TGTGCCAGCAGCATTACAGGGGTAAATGGCTACACCTTC. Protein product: CASSITGVNGYTF.

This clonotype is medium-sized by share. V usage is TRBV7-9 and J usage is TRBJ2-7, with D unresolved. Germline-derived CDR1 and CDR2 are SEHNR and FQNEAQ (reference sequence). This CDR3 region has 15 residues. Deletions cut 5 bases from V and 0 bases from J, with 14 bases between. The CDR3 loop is CASSPLARNSYEQYF. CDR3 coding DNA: TGTGCCAGCAGCCCCCTGGCGCGGAACTCCTACGAGCAGTACTTC.